These 2 T cell receptor beta chains share one sample of origin, sequenced in a study of vaccination effects on CD4 cells after COVID-19. Which antigens these TCRs recognize remains unknown. Sequencing used immunoSEQ multiplex PCR; TCRdb keeps in-frame clones, though not all of them. This sample has 35,000 to 55,000 clones; under 80% occur once, and the top ten carry 30% to 40%. Ahead of sequencing, the ViraFEST assay grew antigen-specific CD4+ T cells using viral peptide pools. Upon completion of around ten days in culture, CD4+ T cells were isolated. Documented for the person is a PCR-confirmed SARS-CoV-2 infection occurring between March and December 2020. The material sequenced was CD4+ T cells from PBMCs cultured with a peptide pool, taken before COVID-19 vaccination. The receptors come from a human donor who had a prior SARS-CoV-2 infection.

The genes are TRBV7-3 and TRBJ2-3; 13 bases match TRBD2. This CDR3 has 19 residues. The germline V gene has CDR1 SGHTA and CDR2 FQGTGA. V lost 0 bases, J lost 3 bases, and 9 bases stayed unmatched. The CDR3 is CASSLTPSLAGGGTDTQYF. The CDR3 region has the DNA TGTGCCAGCAGCTTAACTCCTTCACTAGCGGGGGGGGGAACAGATACGCAGTATTTT.

J is TRBJ2-3 and V is TRBV7-2, with TRBD2 identical over 11 bases. V shed 1 base, J shed 3 bases, and the junction held 6 bases outside the gene matches. This CDR3 spans 17 amino acids. Germline assignment: CDR1 SGHTA and CDR2 FQGNSA. This chain's CDR3 is CASSLVSSGRLTDTQYF. Here the CDR3 DNA reads TGTGCCAGCAGCTTAGTGTCTAGCGGGAGGTTAACAGATACGCAGTATTTT.